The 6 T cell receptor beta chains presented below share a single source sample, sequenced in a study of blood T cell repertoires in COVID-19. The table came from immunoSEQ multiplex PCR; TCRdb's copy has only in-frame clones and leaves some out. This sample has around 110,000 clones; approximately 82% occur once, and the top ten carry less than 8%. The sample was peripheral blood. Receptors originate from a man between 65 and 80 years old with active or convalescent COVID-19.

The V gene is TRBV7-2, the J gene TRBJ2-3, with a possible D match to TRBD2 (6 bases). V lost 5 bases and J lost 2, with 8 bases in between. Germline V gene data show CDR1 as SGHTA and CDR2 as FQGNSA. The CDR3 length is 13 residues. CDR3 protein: CASSRDFTDTQYF. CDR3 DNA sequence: TGTGCCAGCAGCCGGGACTTCACAGATACGCAGTATTTT.

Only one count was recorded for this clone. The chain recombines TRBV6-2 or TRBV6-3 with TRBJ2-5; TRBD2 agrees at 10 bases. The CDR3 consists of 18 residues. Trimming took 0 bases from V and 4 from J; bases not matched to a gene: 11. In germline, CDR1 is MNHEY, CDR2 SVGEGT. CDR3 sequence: CASSYSALLAGSRETQYF. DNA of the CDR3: TGTGCCAGCAGTTACTCTGCATTACTAGCGGGAAGTCGAGAGACCCAGTACTTC.

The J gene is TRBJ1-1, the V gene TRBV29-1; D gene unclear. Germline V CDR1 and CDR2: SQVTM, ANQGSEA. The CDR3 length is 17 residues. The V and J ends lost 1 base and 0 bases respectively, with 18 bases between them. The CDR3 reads CSVEGQSGSIMNTEAFF. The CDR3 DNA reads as TGCAGCGTTGAAGGCCAAAGTGGCTCCATTATGAACACTGAAGCTTTCTTT.

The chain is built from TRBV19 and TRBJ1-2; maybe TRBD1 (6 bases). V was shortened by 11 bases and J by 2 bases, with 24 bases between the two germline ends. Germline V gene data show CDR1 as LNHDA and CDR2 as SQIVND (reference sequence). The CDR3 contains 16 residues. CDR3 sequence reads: CADYATGWISNYGYTF. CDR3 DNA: TGTGCCGACTACGCCACAGGGTGGATTTCGAACTATGGCTACACCTTC.

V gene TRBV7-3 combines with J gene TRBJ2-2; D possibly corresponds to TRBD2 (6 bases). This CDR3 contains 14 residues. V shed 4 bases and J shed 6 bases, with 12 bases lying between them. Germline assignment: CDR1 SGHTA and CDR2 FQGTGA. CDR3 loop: CASSSSGLAGELFF. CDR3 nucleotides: TGTGCCAGCAGCTCTTCGGGACTCGCCGGGGAGCTGTTTTTT. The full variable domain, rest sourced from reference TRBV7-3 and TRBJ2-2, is GAGVSQTPSNKVTEKGKYVELRCDPISGHTALYWYRQSLGQGPEFLIYFQGTGAADDSGLPNDRFFAVRPEGSVSTLKIQRTERGDSAVYLCASSSSGLAGELFFGEGSRLTVL.

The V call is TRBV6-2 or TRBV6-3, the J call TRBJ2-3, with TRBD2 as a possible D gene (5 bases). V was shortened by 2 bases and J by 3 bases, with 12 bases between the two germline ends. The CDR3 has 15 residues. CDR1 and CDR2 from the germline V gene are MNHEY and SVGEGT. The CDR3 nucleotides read TGTGCCAGCAGTTACGTGGCCGGGAAGACAGATACGCAGTATTTT. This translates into CASSYVAGKTDTQYF.